The sequence of this TCR beta chain was determined in a study of early T cells in non-severe SARS-CoV-2 infection. TCRdb redid the calling of the 5' RACE reads with MiXCR, one entry per CDR3 protein. The sample consists of tens of thousands of distinct CDR3 sequences, roughly 9.4% of them appearing once. This clonotype was seen repeatedly, ten times or more. The CDR3 has 15 residues. Per germline, CDR1 DFQATT and CDR2 SNEGSKA (reference sequence). V was shortened by 6 bases and J by 5 bases, with 22 bases between the two germline ends. The origin of this receptor is an adult who was a healthcare worker with PCR-confirmed SARS-CoV-2 infection or an uninfected control (not recorded which). The gene calls are TRBV20-1 and TRBJ1-2; TRBD1 is a possible D gene (5 bases). The sample here was whole blood, taken at baseline. CDR3 coding DNA: TGCAGTGCCAGAACCCCGGGACGGATTACTTATGGCTACACCTTC. Protein sequence: CSARTPGRITYGYTF.